The present T cell receptor (beta chain) was sequenced within a study of blood T cells in healthy people across ages. The second PCR ran about 6 to 11 cycles with a sample-barcoded 5' primer and J-beta primers. TCRdb ran MiXCR on the 5' RACE reads and lists one entry per CDR3 protein. The data show roughly 640,000 distinct CDR3 sequences, 25% to 35% seen once. Germline assignment: CDR1 DFQATT and CDR2 SNEGSKA (reference sequence). This CDR3 spans 15 amino acids. The V end was cut by 7 bases, the J end by 2 bases, with 18 bases between. This clonotype was observed many times. The antigen remains unidentified. General observations from the study: A strong correlation was found between TCR beta diversity and the percentage of naive T cells.

The source is a woman older than 75 in good health. Material for sequencing was blood. V and J are TRBV20-1 and TRBJ2-1; TRBD2 might be the D (5 bases). CDR3 in amino acids: CSVGSRDPTYNEQFF. CDR3 DNA sequence: TGCAGTGTGGGGAGCCGGGATCCCACCTACAATGAGCAGTTCTTC.